The source of this TCR beta chain is a study of blood T cell repertoires in COVID-19. For the study at large: The United States, Italy and Spain provided the acute and convalescent COVID-19 samples. Sources were T cells, B-cell-depleted T cells, or PBMCs; the material itself was cDNA or gDNA.

Participants' reported clinical history set cohort assignment. Donors in Cohort 3 counted as recovered after two negative PCRs, clearance, or symptom resolution. With 0 bases clipped from V and 7 bases from J, the junction kept 10 bases outside the gene matches. The V gene's germline CDR1 is LGHDT and CDR2 YNNKEL (reference sequence). The CDR3 extends over 16 amino acids. Clones were sequenced by immunoSEQ multiplex PCR, and TCRdb holds only the in-frame ones, with some missing. The sample records some 350,000 clones, around 90% being singletons. The genes are TRBV3-1 (or the pseudogene TRBV3-2) and TRBJ2-5; 8 nucleotides line up with TRBD2. This TCR was recovered from a young man who had recovered from COVID-19. Sequencing was done on a sample of PBMCs or T cells enriched from blood (not recorded which). The CDR3 sequence is CASSQDSAGGDGTQYF. The CDR3 DNA sequence: TGTGCCAGCAGCCAAGATAGTGCGGGGGGCGACGGGACCCAGTACTTC.